What follows are 30 T cell receptor beta chains derived from one specimen sequenced in a study of shared clonotypes between healthy human individuals. Measured with immunoSEQ multiplex PCR; TCRdb has only the in-frame clones, and not every one. The data hold some 1 million clones, with approximately 76% observed a single time. The sample comprised memory CD4+ T cells sorted from blood. This sample's subset: CD45RA-negative fraction. These receptors were taken from a man aged 18 to 29 in good health.

The chain recombines TRBV28 with TRBJ1-2; the match to TRBD1 covers 7 bases. Germline assignment: CDR1 MDHEN and CDR2 SYDVKM. V was clipped by 6 bases and J by 5 bases; unmatched bases: 9. The CDR3 is 14 amino acids. CDR3 protein: CASSPSGTDYGYTF. The CDR3 DNA follows: TGTGCCAGCAGCCCCTCCGGGACAGATTATGGCTACACCTTC.

The V call is TRBV6-4, the J call TRBJ1-6, with TRBD1 matching over 11 bases. This CDR3 spans 16 amino acids. CDR1 and CDR2 (germline): MRHNA, SNTAGT. The ends lost 2 bases at V and 10 bases at J; junction bases unmatched: 7. The CDR3 here is CASSDPGTGGNSPLHF. In DNA form, the CDR3 reads TGTGCCAGCAGTGACCCCGGGACAGGGGGGAACTCACCCCTCCACTTT.

V and J are TRBV5-1 and TRBJ2-1; no definite D call. The CDR3 length is 13 residues. Germline CDR1 reads SGHRS; CDR2 reads YFSETQ. V was cut by 1 base and J by 5 bases, with 7 bases left in between. CDR3 sequence: CASSLRTDNEQFF. For the CDR3, the DNA is TGCGCCAGCAGCTTGAGAACAGACAATGAGCAGTTCTTC.

V and J are TRBV27 and TRBJ1-3, with D possibly TRBD1 on 5 matching bases. Per germline, CDR1 MNHEY and CDR2 SMNVEV (reference sequence). The CDR3 length is 15 residues. Trimming shortened V by 0 bases and J by 5 bases, and 11 bases separated the two germline ends. The CDR3 coding sequence is TGTGCCAGCAGTTTATCCTCAGGGTCCCGAAACACCATATATTTT. Translated: CASSLSSGSRNTIYF.

This chain links TRBV25-1 with TRBJ2-5; 10 bases fit TRBD1. J was trimmed by 0 bases and V by 2 bases; bases with no gene match: 3. Germline loops: CDR1 MGHDK, CDR2 SYGVNS. The CDR3 extends over 16 amino acids. The CDR3 DNA reads TGTGCCAGCAGTGAACGGACAGGGGGGTACCAAGAGACCCAGTACTTC. Amino acid sequence: CASSERTGGYQETQYF.

The rearrangement uses TRBV19 and TRBJ1-5; D possibly corresponds to TRBD1 (6 bases). The germline V gene has CDR1 LNHDA and CDR2 SQIVND (reference sequence). V was trimmed by 7 bases and J by 7 bases, leaving 17 bases between them. The length of the CDR3 is 14 residues. CDR3 DNA sequence: TGTGCCAGTACTTTTACAGGGTTAACGCAGCCCCAGCATTTT. Protein product: CASTFTGLTQPQHF. Together with reference TRBV19 and TRBJ1-5, the CDR3 gives the full variable domain: DGGITQSPKYLFRKEGQNVTLSCEQNLNHDAMYWYRQDPGQGLRLIYYSQIVNDFQKGDIAEGYSVSREKKESFPLTVTSAQKNPTAFYLCASTFTGLTQPQHFGDGTRLSIL.

This clone was found a few times. The chain recombines TRBV5-6 with TRBJ1-3; D gene ambiguous. Germline-derived CDR1 and CDR2 are SGHDT and YYEEEE. Trimming pared 4 bases from V and 0 bases from J, leaving 17 bases between. The CDR3 consists of 17 residues. The CDR3 sequence is CASSPALVASSGNTIYF. CDR3 coding DNA: TGTGCCAGCAGCCCCGCCCTGGTAGCCAGCTCTGGAAACACCATATATTTT.

This clone is a singleton in its sample. The V gene is TRBV2, the J gene TRBJ2-3; no reliable D call. CDR1 and CDR2 (germline): SNHLY, FYNNEI. V lost 4 bases to trimming and J lost 5 bases, with 13 bases between them. The length of the CDR3 is 14 residues. The CDR3 DNA reads as TGTGCCAGCAGTGCTCGCGTGGCAGGAGATACGCAGTATTTT. Amino acid sequence: CASSARVAGDTQYF.

CDR3 loop: CASSFRTGFPYNEQFF. CDR3 nucleotides: TGTGCCAGCAGTTTCCGGACAGGCTTCCCCTACAATGAGCAGTTCTTC. The chain has TRBV27 and TRBJ2-1; 7 positions match TRBD1. With V trimmed by 3 bases and J by 2 bases, 7 bases remained unmatched. The CDR3 contains 16 residues. Germline values: CDR1 MNHEY, CDR2 SMNVEV (reference sequence).

The chain has TRBV2 and TRBJ1-1; D is perhaps TRBD1 (5 bases). V lost 3 bases, J lost 1 base, and 9 bases lay in between. Germline lookup yields CDR1 SNHLY and CDR2 FYNNEI. The CDR3 runs to 14 residues. In nucleotides, the CDR3 is TGTGCCAGCAGTGAGGTGGGGGGGAACACTGAAGCTTTCTTT. Translating it yields CASSEVGGNTEAFF. Drawing the rest from reference TRBV2 and TRBJ1-1, the complete variable domain is EPEVTQTPSHQVTQMGQEVILRCVPISNHLYFYWYRQILGQKVEFLVSFYNNEISEKSEIFDDQFSVERPDGSNFTLKIRSTKLEDSAMYFCASSEVGGNTEAFFGQGTRLTVV.

The rearrangement uses TRBV19 and TRBJ2-7, with 8 bases lining up with TRBD2. V was pared by 4 bases and J by 5 bases, with 7 bases of the junction left unmatched. This CDR3 is built from 14 residues. Germline values: CDR1 LNHDA, CDR2 SQIVND (reference sequence). CDR3 residues: CASSTRGGGNEQYF. CDR3 nucleotides: TGTGCCAGTAGTACTCGGGGGGGCGGCAACGAGCAGTACTTC.

The chain recombines TRBV5-6 with TRBJ2-3; the match to TRBD2 covers 7 bases. The CDR3 has 15 residues. V trimming: 2 bases; J trimming: 2 bases; junction bases outside the gene matches: 5. CDR1 is SGHDT and CDR2 is YYEEEE in the germline V gene. The CDR3 nucleotides read TGTGCCAGCAGCTTCGGAGCGGGGTTCACAGATACGCAGTATTTT. Amino acid sequence: CASSFGAGFTDTQYF. Together with reference TRBV5-6 and TRBJ2-3, the CDR3 gives the full variable domain: DAGVTQSPTHLIKTRGQQVTLRCSPKSGHDTVSWYQQALGQGPQFIFQYYEEEERQRGNFPDRFSGHQFPNYSSELNVNALLLGDSALYLCASSFGAGFTDTQYFGPGTRLTVL.

The chain is built from TRBV7-9 and TRBJ1-2; D possibly corresponds to TRBD1 (5 bases). The CDR3 runs to 14 residues. In germline, CDR1 is SEHNR, CDR2 FQNEAQ (reference sequence). Trimming removed 7 bases from V and 4 bases from J, with 16 bases in between. The CDR3 DNA sequence: TGTGCCAGCACTAGTATCGGGGCATCCTATGGCTACACCTTC. It encodes CASTSIGASYGYTF.

The CDR3 reads CASSIKQGANTEAFF. CDR3 nucleotide sequence: TGTGCCAGTAGTATAAAACAGGGGGCGAACACTGAAGCTTTCTTT. The V and J genes are TRBV19 and TRBJ1-1; 9 bases agree with TRBD1. Trimming took 2 bases from V and 1 from J; bases not matched to a gene: 2. Germline lookup yields CDR1 LNHDA and CDR2 SQIVND (reference sequence). This CDR3 region has 15 residues.

The chain carries TRBV5-4 and TRBJ2-4; TRBD1 aligns across 9 bases. The CDR3 length is 15 residues. The germline V gene encodes CDR1 SGHNT and CDR2 YYREEE (reference sequence). J was trimmed by 8 bases and V by 1 base; bases with no gene match: 7. CDR3 in DNA: TGTGCCAGCAGCTTGCGGGGGACAGGGCGGGACATTCAGTACTTC. It yields the protein CASSLRGTGRDIQYF.

This chain connects TRBV5-5 to TRBJ2-7, with unresolved D. Germline CDR1 is SGHKS and CDR2 is YYEKEE (reference sequence). The CDR3 spans 14 residues. V was shortened by 0 bases and J by 0 bases, with 7 bases between the two germline ends. Here the CDR3 reads CASSLAYNSYEQYF. The CDR3 region has the DNA TGTGCCAGCAGCTTGGCCTACAACTCCTACGAGCAGTACTTC.

A few counts support this clone. The chain is built from TRBV2 and TRBJ1-1; D gene unclear. Trimming stripped 6 bases from V and 5 bases from J, with 7 bases between. Germline V lookup: CDR1 SNHLY, CDR2 FYNNEI. The CDR3 runs to 11 residues. The CDR3, as DNA: TGTGCCAGCAGCGGGGAGACTGAAGCTTTCTTT. This encodes CASSGETEAFF.

This clone was counted at least ten times. This chain uses TRBV5-1 with TRBJ2-3; 7 bases align to TRBD1. The V gene end was trimmed by 4 bases and the J gene end by 2 bases; junction bases not matched to a gene: 7. This CDR3 is 15 amino acids long. Germline V lookup: CDR1 SGHRS, CDR2 YFSETQ. CDR3 sequence reads: CASSLRQGPTDTQYF. Here the CDR3 DNA reads TGCGCCAGCAGCCTGAGACAGGGCCCCACAGATACGCAGTATTTT.

This clone was observed a few times. The chain's CDR3 is CATSRDRGLTGELFF. The CDR3 DNA reads TGTGCCACCAGCAGAGATCGGGGATTGACGGGGGAGCTGTTTTTT. The V call is TRBV15, the J call TRBJ2-2, with D tentatively TRBD2 (5 bases). Germline assignment: CDR1 LNHNV and CDR2 YYDKDF (reference sequence). The V gene lost 0 bases and the J gene lost 8 bases, with 13 bases spanning the gap. This CDR3 is built from 15 residues.

The chain uses TRBV2 and TRBJ1-1; TRBD1 matches at 7 bases. Looked up from germline, CDR1 is SNHLY and CDR2 is FYNNEI. V was clipped by 8 bases and J by 3 bases; unmatched bases: 12. The CDR3 is made up of 15 amino acids. CDR3 nucleotides: TGTGCCAGCCCCGTTCCTTCAGGGGGGCACACTGAAGCTTTCTTT. As protein: CASPVPSGGHTEAFF. The complete variable domain, with remaining parts taken from reference TRBV2 and TRBJ1-1, reads EPEVTQTPSHQVTQMGQEVILRCVPISNHLYFYWYRQILGQKVEFLVSFYNNEISEKSEIFDDQFSVERPDGSNFTLKIRSTKLEDSAMYFCASPVPSGGHTEAFFGQGTRLTVV.

Regarding this clone: This probably arose from a read error, given a far larger clone one base away. Additional DNA sequences in this sample encode the identical CDR3. This chain links TRBV28 with TRBJ2-7; no definite D call. CDR3 length: 14 amino acids. Germline V lookup: CDR1 MDHEN, CDR2 SYDVKM. The CDR3 DNA sequence: TGTGCCAGTAGTTTATGGACGAAGGAGTACGAGCAGTACTTC. It is translated as CASSLWTKEYEQYF.

The V and J genes are TRBV18 and TRBJ2-1; the D is unclear. V was shortened by 2 bases and J by 3 bases, with 11 bases between the two germline ends. Germline V gives CDR1 KGHSH, CDR2 LQKENI. The CDR3 totals 15 residues. Written as DNA, the CDR3 is TGTGCCAGCTCACCAGGCTCCGGTTTCTACAATGAGCAGTTCTTC. Translation: CASSPGSGFYNEQFF.

Details on this clone: The sample has other DNA sequences that encode this CDR3 too. This chain joins TRBV6-1 and TRBJ1-5, with 7 bases that match TRBD1. Germline CDR1 is MNHNS and CDR2 is SASEGT. The CDR3 has 14 residues. V shed 2 bases, J shed 2 bases, and the junction held 0 bases outside the gene matches. The CDR3 bases are TGTGCCAGCAGTGAACAGGGGGGCAATCAGCCCCAGCATTTT. This sequence encodes CASSEQGGNQPQHF.

The table lists this clone with a few counts. The genes are TRBV18 and TRBJ2-3, with TRBD2 matching over 8 bases. Trimming at V came to 3 bases and at J to 6 bases, leaving 5 bases not matched to a gene. The V gene's germline CDR1 is KGHSH and CDR2 LQKENI. The CDR3 consists of 14 residues. The CDR3 reads CASSPREGLDTQYF. The CDR3 coding sequence is TGTGCCAGCTCACCCCGGGAGGGCCTTGATACGCAGTATTTT.

V gene TRBV18 combines with J gene TRBJ2-2; perhaps TRBD2 as D (6 bases). This CDR3 contains 15 residues. Trimming pared 4 bases from V and 8 bases from J, leaving 17 bases between. Looked up from germline, CDR1 is KGHSH and CDR2 is LQKENI. Written as DNA, the CDR3 is TGTGCCAGCTCACGCCCGGGACTCCTTCAAGGGGAGCTGTTTTTT. It codes for CASSRPGLLQGELFF.

A remark on this clone: One junction end does not reproduce the germline sequence, and a read error may be involved. The gene calls are TRBV6-1 and TRBJ2-7; D is unclear. CDR1 and CDR2 from the germline V gene are MNHNS and SASEGT. CDR3 length equals 12 residues. This CDR3 reads CAISGDSYEQYF. The CDR3 coding sequence is TGTGCCATCAGTGGAGACTCCTACGAGCAGTACTTC.

This clone was detected a few times. The gene calls are TRBV6-1 and TRBJ1-1; D not certain. The germline CDR1 and CDR2 sequences are MNHNS and SASEGT. The CDR3 covers 14 residues. Trimming shortened V by 5 bases and J by 6 bases, and 16 bases separated the two germline ends. Here the CDR3 DNA reads TGTGCCAGCAGTCCCCTTGTCGCCGGGGCTGAAGCTTTCTTT. Translating gives CASSPLVAGAEAFF.

This chain connects TRBV20-1 to TRBJ2-5; possibly TRBD1 or TRBD2 for D (6 bases each). V lost 7 bases and J 5 bases, leaving 11 bases between the germline ends. The CDR3 contains 11 residues. CDR1 DFQATT and CDR2 SNEGSKA come from the germline V gene (reference sequence). Written as DNA, the CDR3 is TGCAGTGTGACAGGAGGGGAGACCCAGTACTTC. It specifies CSVTGGETQYF.

This chain links TRBV27 with TRBJ2-3; tentative D call: TRBD1 (5 bases). The germline V gene encodes CDR1 MNHEY and CDR2 SMNVEV (reference sequence). V gave up 6 bases and J gave up 8 bases, with 18 bases separating them. The CDR3 extends over 14 amino acids. The CDR3 DNA reads as TGTGCCAGCAGCATCCCACAGGTTTCGAGTACGCAGTATTTT. Translation gives CASSIPQVSSTQYF.

This chain links TRBV9 with TRBJ2-1; D is unclear. Germline CDR1 and CDR2: SGDLS and YYNGEE. The CDR3 is made up of 14 amino acids. The V end was cut by 1 base, the J end by 2 bases, with 7 bases between. CDR3 loop: CASSVSSAYNEQFF. The CDR3 DNA follows: TGTGCCAGCAGCGTATCCAGCGCCTACAATGAGCAGTTCTTC.